The 4 T cell receptor beta chains below come from one sample, sequenced in a study of shared clonotypes between healthy human individuals. The protocol was immunoSEQ multiplex PCR, while the TCRdb copy is restricted to in-frame clones and leaves out a portion. The table lists 2 million or so clones, 85% to 95% of them singletons, with 0.13% in the top ten. The sequenced material came from naive CD4+ T cells sorted from blood. Subset denoted: CD45RA+ positively selected. Source of these receptors: a man between 18 and 35 years old in good health.

The chain links TRBV27 to TRBJ2-5; 7 bases are shared with TRBD2. The CDR3 spans 14 residues. Trimming took 5 bases from V and 1 from J; bases not matched to a gene: 4. Per the germline V gene, CDR1 is MNHEY and CDR2 is SMNVEV (reference sequence). DNA for the CDR3: TGTGCCAGCAGTGGTGCGGGGGTCCAAGAGACCCAGTACTTC. Residues: CASSGAGVQETQYF.

The rearrangement joins TRBV6-5 to TRBJ2-7; the match to TRBD1 covers 8 bases. The CDR3 spans 14 residues. The junction had 10 bases not matched to a gene; V was cut back by 6 bases and J by 6 bases. Germline-derived CDR1 and CDR2 are MNHEY and SVGAGI. CDR3 residues: CASSRGQGWAEQYF. CDR3 nucleotides: TGTGCCAGCAGCCGTGGACAGGGATGGGCCGAGCAGTACTTC.

The V call is TRBV7-9, the J call TRBJ2-5; no firm D call. V gave up 2 bases and J gave up 1 base, with 5 bases separating them. In germline, CDR1 is SEHNR, CDR2 FQNEAQ (reference sequence). The CDR3 sequence is 13 residues long. The CDR3 DNA reads as TGTGCCAGCAGCTTATTTCCCCAAGAGACCCAGTACTTC. It translates to CASSLFPQETQYF. Variable domain in full (rest from reference TRBV7-9 and TRBJ2-5): DTGVSQNPRHKITKRGQNVTFRCDPISEHNRLYWYRQTLGQGPEFLTYFQNEAQLEKSRLLSDRFSAERPKGSFSTLEIQRTEQGDSAMYLCASSLFPQETQYFGPGTRLLVL.

The CDR3 loop reads CASSSRGDTDTQYF. CDR3 nucleotide sequence: TGCGCCAGCAGCTCCAGGGGAGACACAGATACGCAGTATTTT. The rearrangement links TRBV5-1 to TRBJ2-3; a weak D match, TRBD1 (6 bases). Germline CDR1 and CDR2: SGHRS and YFSETQ. Trimming took 3 bases from V and 2 from J, leaving 10 bases between them. This CDR3 is built from 14 residues.